This T cell receptor (beta chain) was recovered during a study of CD8+ T cells in alopecia areata. Study information: Dosing with tofacitinib proceeded for 6 to 18 months, followed by 6 months off drug.

Trimming removed 4 bases from V and 6 bases from J, with 16 bases in between. Looked up from germline, CDR1 is SQVTM and CDR2 is ANQGSEA. The CDR3 runs 13 residues. This clone was counted between two and nine times. Reverse transcription of extracted RNA yielded cDNA, which provided the sequencing template. Here immunoSEQ multiplex PCR was the method, and the copy in TCRdb shows in-frame clones only, minus some. The sample carries around 250,000 clones, 65% to 70% recorded once. This TCR was sampled from a human donor with alopecia areata. The source was CD4+ T cells sorted from blood, collected at week 0. The chain couples TRBV29-1 to TRBJ2-7, with unresolved D. CDR3 DNA sequence: TGCAGCGTTGTGTCCGCCATGAATTCCGAGCAGTACTTC. This sequence encodes CSVVSAMNSEQYF.